The 23 T cell receptor beta chains in this list originate from one sample, sequenced in a study of T cells expressing NK-cell markers. TCRdb re-called the 5' RACE reads; one entry per CDR3 protein, DNA not given. Its table records about 390,000 distinct CDR3 sequences. The sample comprised blood T cells: a sorted CD56 or NKG2C T cell subset, CD4+ or CD8+ T cells, or bulk PBMC T cells (not recorded which). The receptors were sampled from a woman between 45 and 65 years old in good health.

The CDR3 protein is CASSRTDSSYNEQFF. The chain uses TRBV7-9 and TRBJ2-1. Germline V gene sequence: CDR1 SEHNR, CDR2 FQNEAQ (reference sequence). The CDR3 extends over 15 amino acids.

This chain connects TRBV11-2 to TRBJ2-3; TCRdb lists TRBD2, though no DNA is available to test this call. Germline V gene lookup returns CDR1 SGHAT and CDR2 FQNNGV. The CDR3 loop spans 16 amino acids. The CDR3 region is CASSLPTGTRTDTQYF. Based on the CDR3 plus reference TRBV11-2 and TRBJ2-3, the full variable domain is EAGVAQSPRYKIIEKRQSVAFWCNPISGHATLYWYQQILGQGPKLLIQFQNNGVVDDSQLPKDRFSAERLKGVDSTLKIQPAKLEDSAVYLCASSLPTGTRTDTQYFGPGTRLTVL.

The genes are TRBV5-1 and TRBJ2-2. This CDR3 spans 15 amino acids. Per germline, CDR1 SGHRS and CDR2 YFSETQ. CDR3 sequence reads: CASSLSPGEAGELFF.

The chain recombines TRBV3-1 with TRBJ1-1. Germline-derived CDR1 and CDR2 are LGHDT and YNNKEL (reference sequence). This CDR3 has 12 amino acids. CDR3 sequence: CASSQDVGTPFF.

CDR3 sequence reads: CASSYTGDQPQHF. The J gene is TRBJ1-5, the V gene TRBV27; absent DNA, TCRdb's TRBD1 call cannot be checked. The germline gives CDR1 MNHEY, CDR2 SMNVEV (reference sequence). This CDR3 has 13 amino acids.

The V call is TRBV12-3 or TRBV12-4, the J call TRBJ1-5; without DNA, the TCRdb call of TRBD1 cannot be checked. This CDR3 is 16 amino acids long. This chain's CDR3 is CASRRPFQGNNQPQHF.

This rearrangement joins TRBV5-1 to TRBJ2-5; TCRdb names TRBD2, which stays unverified in the absence of DNA. This CDR3 region has 15 residues. Germline CDR1 reads SGHRS; CDR2 reads YFSETQ. The CDR3 reads CASSLAKALPPTQYF.

The chain carries TRBV12-3 or TRBV12-4 and TRBJ2-1; the TRBD1 assignment by TCRdb is unverifiable without DNA. The CDR3 extends over 14 amino acids. This CDR3 reads CASRSSGRNNEQFF.

The CDR3 protein is CASSLRTGKETQYF. The chain carries TRBV5-6 and TRBJ2-5; TCRdb's D call, TRBD1, is unchecked because there is no DNA. Germline CDR1 SGHDT, CDR2 YYEEEE. This CDR3 has 14 residues.

The CDR3 reads CASSAGGGPNYGYTF. V usage is TRBV5-5 and J usage is TRBJ1-2. Germline CDR1 SGHKS, CDR2 YYEKEE (reference sequence). This CDR3 has 15 amino acids. The entire variable domain, with the rest obtained from reference TRBV5-5 and TRBJ1-2, is as follows: DAGVTQSPTHLIKTRGQQVTLRCSPISGHKSVSWYQQVLGQGPQFIFQYYEKEERGRGNFPDRFSARQFPNYSSELNVNALLLGDSALYLCASSAGGGPNYGYTFGSGTRLTVV.

The chain uses TRBV5-1 and TRBJ2-1; TCRdb indicates TRBD2, and absent DNA this call remains unverified. This CDR3 is built from 17 residues. CDR1 and CDR2 (germline): SGHRS, YFSETQ. This chain's CDR3 is CASSETSGRPSYNEQFF. Together with reference TRBV5-1 and TRBJ2-1, the CDR3 gives the full variable domain: KAGVTQTPRYLIKTRGQQVTLSCSPISGHRSVSWYQQTPGQGLQFLFEYFSETQRNKGNFPGRFSGRQFSNSRSEMNVSTLELGDSALYLCASSETSGRPSYNEQFFGPGTRLTVL.

Here the CDR3 reads CATSRGGLDYGYTF. The chain has TRBV15 and TRBJ1-2. The CDR3 runs to 14 residues. Germline V gene lookup returns CDR1 LNHNV and CDR2 YYDKDF (reference sequence). The variable domain in full, completed from reference TRBV15 and TRBJ1-2, reads DAMVIQNPRYQVTQFGKPVTLSCSQTLNHNVMYWYQQKSSQAPKLLFHYYDKDFNNEADTPDNFQSRRPNTSFCFLDIRSPGLGDTAMYLCATSRGGLDYGYTFGSGTRLTVV.

This chain joins TRBV5-1 and TRBJ2-3; TCRdb outputs TRBD2, but without DNA this stays unchecked. Germline V lookup: CDR1 SGHRS, CDR2 YFSETQ. The CDR3 extends over 16 amino acids. This chain's CDR3 is CASSLGAAGEGDTQYF.

The CDR3 protein is CASSRGTKVDEQFF. The gene calls are TRBV6-1 and TRBJ2-1; TCRdb designates TRBD1, a call that cannot be tested without DNA. The CDR3 is made up of 14 amino acids. Germline CDR1 and CDR2: MNHNS and SASEGT.

V and J are TRBV19 and TRBJ2-1; without DNA, the TCRdb call of TRBD2 cannot be checked. The CDR3 is 13 amino acids. The germline V gene encodes CDR1 LNHDA and CDR2 SQIVND (reference sequence). The CDR3 loop reads CASKPSGTNEQFF.

This chain connects TRBV14 to TRBJ1-3. CDR1 is SGHDN and CDR2 is FVKESK in the germline V gene. CDR3 length equals 14 residues. The CDR3 is CASSHGSDGNTIYF. The full variable domain, its missing parts supplied by reference TRBV14 and TRBJ1-3, is EAGVTQFPSHSVIEKGQTVTLRCDPISGHDNLYWYRRVMGKEIKFLLHFVKESKQDESGMPNNRFLAERTGGTYSTLKVQPAELEDSGVYFCASSHGSDGNTIYFGEGSWLTVV.

The chain links TRBV5-1 to TRBJ2-3; TCRdb gives TRBD1 as the D gene, but with no DNA this cannot be confirmed. There are 17 residues in the CDR3. CDR1 and CDR2 from the germline V gene are SGHRS and YFSETQ. CDR3 loop: CASSLGSAGPFTDTQYF.

The V and J genes are TRBV5-1 and TRBJ2-7. The CDR3 is 14 amino acids. Germline CDR1 is SGHRS and CDR2 is YFSETQ. CDR3 amino acids: CASSLGLPPNEQYF.

The genes are TRBV15 and TRBJ2-3. Germline CDR1 is LNHNV and CDR2 is YYDKDF (reference sequence). The CDR3 runs to 14 residues. CDR3 sequence reads: CATSTGSSRDTQYF.

The rearrangement joins TRBV25-1 to TRBJ1-3; TCRdb gives TRBD1 as the D gene, but with no DNA this cannot be confirmed. The CDR3 consists of 14 residues. Germline values: CDR1 MGHDK, CDR2 SYGVNS. This chain's CDR3 is CASGRGEPGNTIYF.

V usage is TRBV7-6 and J usage is TRBJ1-2; the TCRdb call, TRBD1, lacks DNA for checking. This CDR3 is 13 amino acids long. Looked up from germline, CDR1 is SGHVS and CDR2 is FNYEAQ. CDR3 in amino acids: CASSSRGFDGYTF. Complete variable domain (other parts from reference TRBV7-6 and TRBJ1-2): GAGVSQSPRYKVTKRGQDVALRCDPISGHVSLYWYRQALGQGPEFLTYFNYEAQQDKSGLPNDRFSAERPEGSISTLTIQRTEQRDSAMYRCASSSRGFDGYTFGSGTRLTVV.

The chain employs TRBV5-1 and TRBJ1-1. This CDR3 comprises 14 residues. The germline V gene has CDR1 SGHRS and CDR2 YFSETQ. This CDR3 reads CASSSRSGDTEAFF.

V gene TRBV6-5 combines with J gene TRBJ1-3; TCRdb returns TRBD1, unconfirmable since there is no DNA. Germline V lookup: CDR1 MNHEY, CDR2 SVGAGI. The CDR3 is 17 amino acids. The CDR3 sequence is CASNGPGKGSSGNTIYF.